Sequencing of this TCR beta chain was carried out in a study of CD8 T cells in ankylosing spondylitis. This clonotype showed up many times. What it binds is not known. Study-wide results and limits: Disease-linked clones bore a CD8+ phenotype and were relatively rare in peripheral blood. What appeared characteristic of ankylosing spondylitis blood was a TCR beta motif of 7 or 8 highly homologous variants. The study looked at matched synovial fluid samples from ankylosing spondylitis patients. Disease-linked clones were reported to be significantly enriched there.

Quantitative 5'-RACE with molecular barcodes produced the TCR beta libraries. MiXCR, run by TCRdb on the 5' RACE reads, gives a single entry per CDR3 protein. The sample has about 510,000 distinct CDR3 sequences; about 5.4% are singletons. The CDR3 covers 13 residues. The V end was cut by 3 bases, the J end by 2 bases, with 8 bases between. Per germline, CDR1 ENHRY and CDR2 SYGVKD. The sequence was collected from a male donor with ankylosing spondylitis. Sequencing was performed on blood, either unsorted or a sorted T cell fraction (not recorded which). V gene TRBV10-3 combines with J gene TRBJ2-7; D possibly corresponds to TRBD1 (5 bases). The CDR3 DNA reads as TGTGCCATCAGTGACCAGACAGCCTACGAGCAGTACTTC. Its protein is CAISDQTAYEQYF.